A single sample is the source of the 2 T cell receptor beta chains below, sequenced in a study of monozygotic twins with inflammatory bowel disease. TCRdb reanalyzed the 5' RACE reads, giving one entry per CDR3 protein sequence and no DNA. This repertoire includes roughly 300,000 distinct CDR3 sequences. Sequencing was performed on blood. The receptors were gathered from a human donor with ulcerative colitis or Crohn's disease, or a healthy co-twin of an affected twin (not recorded which).

This chain uses TRBV4-3 with TRBJ2-3. The CDR3 contains 13 residues. CDR1 and CDR2 (germline): LGHNA, YSLEER. CDR3 amino acids: CASSHLLRDTQYF.

This chain links TRBV19 with TRBJ1-5. This CDR3 has 15 amino acids. CDR1 is LNHDA and CDR2 is SQIVND in the germline V gene (reference sequence). The CDR3 region is CASSIEGLSNQPQHF.